Listed below are T cell receptor beta chains from one sample, sequenced in a study of blood T cells in healthy people across ages. Via MiXCR, TCRdb re-called the 5' RACE reads, giving one row per CDR3 protein. In the table there are around 1.5 million distinct CDR3 sequences, almost 35% of which are singletons. Sequenced sample: blood. Receptors originate from a woman aged 25 to 39 in good health. Both conserved end residues are part of each CDR3. Each record gives: V gene, D gene, J gene, clone size, CDR3 protein, CDR3 DNA. D genes are given only for firm matches. Clone size appears in some rows only: once, few, many, or a class for an expanded clone.

V gene: TRBV6-2/TRBV6-3; D gene: .; J gene: TRBJ2-5; clone size: many; CDR3 protein: CASSLRTANPQETQYF; CDR3 DNA: TGTGCCAGCAGTTTACGGACGGCGAACCCTCAAGAGACCCAGTACTTC
V gene: TRBV24-1; D gene: TRBD1; J gene: TRBJ1-1; clone size: .; CDR3 protein: CATSDRDRGRVAFF; CDR3 DNA: TGTGCCACCAGTGATCGGGACAGGGGGCGCGTAGCTTTCTTT
V gene: TRBV5-1; D gene: TRBD2; J gene: TRBJ2-1; clone size: .; CDR3 protein: CASSFSILAGGTFEQFF; CDR3 DNA: TGCGCCAGCAGCTTCTCAATACTAGCGGGGGGAACATTTGAGCAGTTCTTC
V gene: TRBV7-9; D gene: .; J gene: TRBJ2-3; clone size: .; CDR3 protein: CASGRGTGDRHLSTNTQYF; CDR3 DNA: TGTGCCAGCGGCCGGGGAACGGGGGACAGACATTTGAGCACAAATACGCAGTATTTT
V gene: TRBV20-1; D gene: TRBD1; J gene: TRBJ1-2; clone size: .; CDR3 protein: CSARDSPGYGYTF; CDR3 DNA: TGCAGTGCTCGGGACAGCCCGGGCTATGGCTACACCTTC
V gene: TRBV6-6; D gene: .; J gene: TRBJ1-1; clone size: once; CDR3 protein: CASSKINTEAFF; CDR3 DNA: TGTGCCAGCAGTAAGATAAACACTGAAGCTTTCTTT
V gene: TRBV7-9; D gene: .; J gene: TRBJ1-1; clone size: few; CDR3 protein: CASSLRTDTEAFF; CDR3 DNA: TGTGCCAGCAGCTTAAGGACAGACACTGAAGCTTTCTTT
V gene: TRBV10-3; D gene: TRBD2; J gene: TRBJ2-1; clone size: .; CDR3 protein: CAISVGREKYYEQFF; CDR3 DNA: TGTGCCATCAGTGTCGGGAGGGAGAAATATTATGAGCAGTTCTTC
V gene: TRBV7-9; D gene: TRBD2; J gene: TRBJ2-7; clone size: .; CDR3 protein: CASSYTRLAVYEQYF; CDR3 DNA: TGTGCCAGCAGCTATACGCGACTAGCGGTATACGAGCAGTACTTC
V gene: TRBV20-1; D gene: TRBD2; J gene: TRBJ2-7; clone size: .; CDR3 protein: CTTRPAGLVDEQYF; CDR3 DNA: TGCACTACTCGGCCAGCGGGACTTGTAGACGAGCAGTACTTC
V gene: TRBV2; D gene: TRBD1; J gene: TRBJ1-2; clone size: few; CDR3 protein: CASSPPTYRGRDGYTF; CDR3 DNA: TGTGCCAGCAGTCCCCCAACCTACAGGGGGCGAGATGGCTACACCTTC
V gene: TRBV7-9; D gene: .; J gene: TRBJ1-2; clone size: few; CDR3 protein: CASRPPGLGGYTF; CDR3 DNA: TGTGCCAGCAGACCTCCGGGTCTCGGTGGCTACACCTTC
V gene: TRBV7-9; D gene: .; J gene: TRBJ2-5; clone size: .; CDR3 protein: CASSSGCGWEQETQYF; CDR3 DNA: TGTGCCAGCAGCTCCGGGTGTGGTTGGGAGCAAGAGACCCAGTACTTC
V gene: TRBV20-1; D gene: .; J gene: TRBJ2-7; clone size: many; CDR3 protein: CSAPRYSSYEQYF; CDR3 DNA: TGCAGTGCTCCCAGATATAGCTCCTACGAGCAGTACTTC
V gene: TRBV5-1; D gene: .; J gene: TRBJ2-5; clone size: .; CDR3 protein: CASSLEASGRTQYF; CDR3 DNA: TGCGCCAGCAGCTTGGAAGCTAGTGGGAGGACCCAGTACTTC
V gene: TRBV28; D gene: TRBD1; J gene: TRBJ2-7; clone size: .; CDR3 protein: CASRGTGGGSYEQYF; CDR3 DNA: TGTGCCAGCAGAGGTACAGGGGGCGGGTCCTACGAGCAGTACTTC
V gene: TRBV14; D gene: TRBD2; J gene: TRBJ2-3; clone size: .; CDR3 protein: CASSPRRREADTQYF; CDR3 DNA: TGTGCCAGCAGCCCTAGACGGCGGGAGGCAGATACGCAGTATTTT
V gene: TRBV11-2; D gene: TRBD1; J gene: TRBJ2-7; clone size: few; CDR3 protein: CASSHPRDRESYEQYF; CDR3 DNA: TGTGCCAGCAGCCATCCGAGGGACAGGGAGTCCTACGAGCAGTACTTC
V gene: TRBV27; D gene: .; J gene: TRBJ1-5; clone size: .; CDR3 protein: CASSLGRDSNQPQHF; CDR3 DNA: TGTGCCAGCAGTTTGGGTCGGGATAGCAATCAGCCCCAGCATTTT
V gene: TRBV20-1; D gene: TRBD1; J gene: TRBJ1-2; clone size: .; CDR3 protein: CSARGGQGAQGYGYTF; CDR3 DNA: TGCAGTGCTAGGGGGGGACAGGGGGCGCAGGGCTATGGCTACACCTTC
V gene: TRBV20-1; D gene: .; J gene: TRBJ2-1; clone size: many; CDR3 protein: CSASSGGGGDEQFF; CDR3 DNA: TGCAGTGCTAGCTCCGGGGGCGGGGGCGATGAGCAGTTCTTC
V gene: TRBV5-1; D gene: TRBD1; J gene: TRBJ2-1; clone size: .; CDR3 protein: CASSLPTGTGYDEQFF; CDR3 DNA: TGCGCCAGCAGCTTGCCCACCGGGACAGGGTATGATGAGCAGTTCTTC
V gene: TRBV6-1; D gene: TRBD1; J gene: TRBJ2-7; clone size: few; CDR3 protein: CASSVGQGAAGVAHEQYF; CDR3 DNA: TGTGCCAGCAGTGTTGGACAGGGGGCAGCGGGAGTTGCCCACGAGCAGTACTTC
V gene: TRBV3-1; D gene: .; J gene: TRBJ2-5; clone size: .; CDR3 protein: CASSRLRAQETQYF; CDR3 DNA: TGTGCCAGCAGCCGGCTAAGGGCCCAAGAGACCCAGTACTTC
V gene: TRBV27; D gene: .; J gene: TRBJ1-2; clone size: few; CDR3 protein: CASSLRGSNGYTF; CDR3 DNA: TGTGCCAGCAGTTTAAGAGGGTCCAATGGCTACACCTTC
V gene: TRBV7-3; D gene: TRBD1; J gene: TRBJ2-1; clone size: .; CDR3 protein: CASGTGRNEQFF; CDR3 DNA: TGTGCCAGCGGGACAGGGCGGAATGAGCAGTTCTTC
V gene: TRBV6-1; D gene: .; J gene: TRBJ2-5; clone size: .; CDR3 protein: CASSEALRGNQETQYF; CDR3 DNA: TGTGCCAGCAGTGAAGCGCTTCGGGGCAATCAAGAGACCCAGTACTTC
V gene: TRBV9; D gene: .; J gene: TRBJ2-7; clone size: many; CDR3 protein: CASSTRQVPYEQYF; CDR3 DNA: TGTGCCAGCAGCACGCGACAGGTACCCTACGAGCAGTACTTC
V gene: TRBV20-1; D gene: TRBD2; J gene: TRBJ2-7; clone size: few; CDR3 protein: CSAPGTSGAFSYEQYF; CDR3 DNA: TGCAGTGCGCCCGGGACTAGCGGGGCCTTCTCCTACGAGCAGTACTTC
V gene: TRBV29-1; D gene: .; J gene: TRBJ2-1; clone size: few; CDR3 protein: CSVGKLIYNEQFF; CDR3 DNA: TGCAGCGTTGGTAAGCTGATCTACAATGAGCAGTTCTTC
V gene: TRBV27; D gene: .; J gene: TRBJ2-1; clone size: .; CDR3 protein: CASSFGTEDNEQFF; CDR3 DNA: TGTGCCAGCAGTTTCGGGACGGAAGACAATGAGCAGTTCTTC
V gene: TRBV7-2; D gene: TRBD1; J gene: TRBJ1-6; clone size: few; CDR3 protein: CASSWTGVESPLHF; CDR3 DNA: TGTGCCAGCAGCTGGACAGGGGTTGAATCACCCCTCCACTTT
V gene: TRBV28; D gene: TRBD1; J gene: TRBJ2-7; clone size: few; CDR3 protein: CSSSLPGTGGDEQYF; CDR3 DNA: TGTTCCAGCAGCCTTCCCGGGACAGGGGGCGACGAGCAGTACTTC
V gene: TRBV12-3/TRBV12-4; D gene: TRBD1; J gene: TRBJ1-2; clone size: many; CDR3 protein: CASSLGQGAFYGYTF; CDR3 DNA: TGTGCCAGCAGTTTAGGACAGGGGGCTTTCTATGGCTACACCTTC
V gene: TRBV25-1; D gene: TRBD1; J gene: TRBJ2-7; clone size: once; CDR3 protein: CASRASTGNGQYF; CDR3 DNA: TGTGCCAGCAGGGCTTCGACAGGGAACGGGCAGTACTTC
V gene: TRBV7-2; D gene: .; J gene: TRBJ2-1; clone size: .; CDR3 protein: CASSLVAASDEQFF; CDR3 DNA: TGTGCCAGCAGCTTAGTAGCGGCCTCGGATGAGCAGTTCTTC
V gene: TRBV12-3/TRBV12-4; D gene: TRBD1; J gene: TRBJ2-2; clone size: .; CDR3 protein: CASSFDDRGRRAGELFF; CDR3 DNA: TGTGCCAGCAGTTTTGATGACAGGGGAAGAAGGGCCGGGGAGCTGTTTTTT
V gene: TRBV3-1; D gene: TRBD1; J gene: TRBJ2-7; clone size: many; CDR3 protein: CASSQDMQTGGGPDEQYF; CDR3 DNA: TGTGCCAGCAGCCAAGATATGCAGACAGGGGGCGGGCCGGACGAGCAGTACTTC
V gene: TRBV30; D gene: .; J gene: TRBJ1-1; clone size: .; CDR3 protein: CAWDKDSRNTEAFF; CDR3 DNA: TGTGCCTGGGACAAGGACAGTCGGAACACTGAAGCTTTCTTT
V gene: TRBV4-1; D gene: .; J gene: TRBJ1-2; clone size: few; CDR3 protein: CASSQDLGDNYGYTF; CDR3 DNA: TGCGCCAGCAGCCAAGATCTAGGGGACAACTATGGCTACACCTTC